These 5 T cell receptor beta chains were sequenced from one sample in a study of shared clonotypes between healthy human individuals. Data came from immunoSEQ multiplex PCR; TCRdb stores just in-frame clones and leaves some out. Here the sample spans over 2 million clones, about 90% being singletons. Sequenced: naive CD4+ T cells from PBMCs. Documented subset: CD45RA+ positively selected. The receptors here all came from a young man in good health. Some clones in this sample may be carry-over from other donors' samples.

The rearrangement uses TRBV18 and TRBJ2-3; 11 bases map to TRBD2. Looked up from germline, CDR1 is KGHSH and CDR2 is LQKENI. The CDR3 spans 16 residues. Trimming removed 3 bases from V and 10 bases from J; junction bases left unmatched: 12. The CDR3 is CASSPSPSGRPGAQYF. In DNA, the CDR3 is TGTGCCAGCTCACCTTCCCCTAGCGGGAGGCCAGGGGCGCAGTATTTT.

The CDR3 region is CASSYLGLEQYF. The CDR3 DNA reads TGTGCCAGCAGCTACTTAGGGCTCGAGCAGTACTTC. V usage is TRBV7-2 and J usage is TRBJ2-7, with D unresolved. The CDR3 has 12 residues. Deletions cut 4 bases from V and 6 bases from J, with 10 bases between. Germline V CDR1 and CDR2: SGHTA, FQGNSA. Drawing the rest from reference TRBV7-2 and TRBJ2-7, the complete variable domain is GAGVSQSPSNKVTEKGKDVELRCDPISGHTALYWYRQSLGQGLEFLIYFQGNSAPDKSGLPSDRFSAERTGGSVSTLTIQRTQQEDSAVYLCASSYLGLEQYFGPGTRLTVT.

The genes are TRBV20-1 and TRBJ1-2; D is ambiguous. Germline-derived CDR1 and CDR2 are DFQATT and SNEGSKA (reference sequence). This CDR3 comprises 11 residues. DNA for the CDR3: TGCAGCGCAATAATGGGCTATGGCTACACCTTC. Translating it yields CSAIMGYGYTF.

As regards this clone: The identical CDR3 is also encoded by other nucleotide sequences in the sample. The chain joins TRBV9 to TRBJ2-2, with D uncertain. The CDR3 length is 14 residues. The V end was cut by 0 bases, the J end by 3 bases, with 6 bases between. Germline values: CDR1 SGDLS, CDR2 YYNGEE. Written as DNA, the CDR3 is TGTGCCAGCAGCGTAGGGCTATACACCGGGGAGCTGTTTTTT. It is translated as CASSVGLYTGELFF.

The V and J genes are TRBV5-4 and TRBJ2-7, with 12 bases lining up with TRBD2. The CDR3 is 17 amino acids. Germline V gene lookup returns CDR1 SGHNT and CDR2 YYREEE (reference sequence). V shed 0 bases and J 5 bases; nucleotides not matched to a gene: 9. The CDR3 loop reads CASSLALAGGNNHEQYF. In DNA form, the CDR3 reads TGTGCCAGCAGCTTGGCCCTAGCGGGAGGGAATAATCACGAGCAGTACTTC.